This T cell receptor (beta chain) is from a study of blood T cell repertoires in COVID-19. The ends were cut back, 3 bases at V and 6 bases at J, with 18 bases in the middle. Germline CDR1 and CDR2: LNHDA and SQIVND (reference sequence). This CDR3 contains 16 residues. Authors' data handling: Counts of nucleated cells, estimated from reference gene primer amplification, were obtained. Only in-frame clones appear in the TCRdb table, and some are missing; sequencing was by immunoSEQ multiplex PCR. V and J calls and clone size come straight from that table; D and trimming were deduced from the DNA. The sample lists 200,000 to 250,000 clones; around nine tenths were seen once.

The rearrangement links TRBV19 to TRBJ1-5; D might be TRBD1 (6 bases). The sample comprised peripheral blood. This receptor was identified in a man in his sixties with COVID-19, enrolled during active disease. In DNA form, the CDR3 reads TGTGCCAGTAGTATGGGGATCCAGGGGTACGGTCAGCCCCAGCATTTT. It encodes CASSMGIQGYGQPQHF. The full variable domain, its missing parts supplied by reference TRBV19 and TRBJ1-5, is DGGITQSPKYLFRKEGQNVTLSCEQNLNHDAMYWYRQDPGQGLRLIYYSQIVNDFQKGDIAEGYSVSREKKESFPLTVTSAQKNPTAFYLCASSMGIQGYGQPQHFGDGTRLSIL.